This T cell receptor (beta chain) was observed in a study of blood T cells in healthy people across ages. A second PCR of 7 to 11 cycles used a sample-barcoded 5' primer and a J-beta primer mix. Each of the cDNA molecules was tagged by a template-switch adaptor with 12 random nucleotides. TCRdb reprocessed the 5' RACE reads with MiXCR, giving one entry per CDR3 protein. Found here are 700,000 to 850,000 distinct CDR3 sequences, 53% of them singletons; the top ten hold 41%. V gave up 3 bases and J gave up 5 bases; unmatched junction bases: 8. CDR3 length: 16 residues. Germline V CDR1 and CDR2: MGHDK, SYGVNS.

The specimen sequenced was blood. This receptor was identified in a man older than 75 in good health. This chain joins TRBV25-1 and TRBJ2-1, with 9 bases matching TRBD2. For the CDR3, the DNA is TGTGCCAGCAGTGAGGTGACTAGCGGAATCAACAATGAGCAGTTCTTC. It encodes CASSEVTSGINNEQFF.